This T cell receptor beta chain originates from a study of cytomegalovirus exposure and HLA in healthy donors. The PCR ran on 60 Vbeta and 13 Jbeta primers. Method: immunoSEQ multiplex PCR; TCRdb's copy keeps in-frame clones and lacks some. Among under 250,000 clones, roughly 78% were seen once, and the ten largest hold under 4.5%. Whole-study results and caveats: In an earlier analysis, productive rearrangement rates for most beta V segments clustered near 87% or 30%.

Regarding this clone: Its antigen is undetermined.

The CDR3 is made up of 14 amino acids. Germline CDR1 reads GTSNPN; CDR2 reads SVGIG (reference sequence). Between the trimmed V and J ends, which lost 4 bases and 4 bases, there was a span of 17 bases. The chain links TRBV30 to TRBJ2-7; tentatively, D is TRBD1 (5 bases). The sequence came from a woman younger than 45 in good health and CMV-seropositive. Sequences were obtained from PBMCs. The CDR3 sequence is CAWTQGATHYEQYF. CDR3 in DNA: TGTGCCTGGACCCAAGGGGCTACACATTACGAGCAGTACTTC. Variable domain in full (rest from reference TRBV30 and TRBJ2-7): SQTIHQWPATLVQPVGSPLSLECTVEGTSNPNLYWYRQAAGRGLQLLFYSVGIGQISSEVPQNLSASRPQDRQFILSSKKLLLSDSGFYLCAWTQGATHYEQYFGPGTRLTVT.